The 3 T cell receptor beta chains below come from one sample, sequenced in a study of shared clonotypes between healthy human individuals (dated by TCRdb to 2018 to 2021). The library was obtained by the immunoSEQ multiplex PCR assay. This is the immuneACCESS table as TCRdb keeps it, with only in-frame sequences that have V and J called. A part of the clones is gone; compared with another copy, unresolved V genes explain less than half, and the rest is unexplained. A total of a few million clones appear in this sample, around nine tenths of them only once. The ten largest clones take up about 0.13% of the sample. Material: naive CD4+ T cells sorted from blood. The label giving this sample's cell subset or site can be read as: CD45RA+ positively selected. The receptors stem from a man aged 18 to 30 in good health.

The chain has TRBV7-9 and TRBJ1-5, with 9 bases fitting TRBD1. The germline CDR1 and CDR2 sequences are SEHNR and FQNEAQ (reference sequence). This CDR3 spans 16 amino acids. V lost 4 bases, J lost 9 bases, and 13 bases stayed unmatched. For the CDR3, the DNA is TGTGCCAGCAGCTACGGGACAGGGAGGTTTGAGGGGCCCCAGCATTTT. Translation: CASSYGTGRFEGPQHF.

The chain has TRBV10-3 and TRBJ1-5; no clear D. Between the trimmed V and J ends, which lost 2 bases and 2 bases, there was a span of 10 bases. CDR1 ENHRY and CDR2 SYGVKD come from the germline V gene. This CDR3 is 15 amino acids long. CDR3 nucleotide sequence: TGTGCCATCAGTGAGGCTGGGGAACGCAATCAGCCCCAGCATTTT. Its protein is CAISEAGERNQPQHF.

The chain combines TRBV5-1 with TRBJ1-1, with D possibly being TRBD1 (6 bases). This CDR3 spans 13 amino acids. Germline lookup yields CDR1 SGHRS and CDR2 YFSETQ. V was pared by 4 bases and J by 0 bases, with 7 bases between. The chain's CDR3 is CASSEGVNTEAFF. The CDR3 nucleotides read TGCGCCAGCAGCGAGGGGGTGAACACTGAAGCTTTCTTT.